Listed here is a single T cell receptor beta chain. Its antigen is not identified. Assay used: immunoSEQ multiplex PCR; TCRdb lists only in-frame clones, some missing. The sample has under 130,000 clones; 85% to 90% are singletons. The sample is drawn from a study of cytomegalovirus exposure and HLA in healthy donors. Turning to the study itself: The roughly 120 validation repertoires, a later analysis reported, used the same platform as the 666 first-cohort repertoires.

The study, taken as a whole, reports: A few chains tied to CMV proved CMV antigen-specific in vitro.

The CDR3 is 15 amino acids. Germline lookup yields CDR1 LNHDA and CDR2 SQIVND (reference sequence). The V end lost 5 bases, the J end lost 0 bases, and 13 bases lay between the germline ends. The chain uses TRBV19 and TRBJ1-2; perhaps TRBD1 as D (6 bases). Sequenced input: PBMCs. This receptor was obtained from a woman between 18 and 29 years old in good health and CMV-seropositive. The CDR3 reads CASSYAGEANYGYTF. DNA of the CDR3: TGTGCCAGTAGTTATGCAGGGGAAGCTAACTATGGCTACACCTTC. The complete variable domain, with remaining parts taken from reference TRBV19 and TRBJ1-2, reads DGGITQSPKYLFRKEGQNVTLSCEQNLNHDAMYWYRQDPGQGLRLIYYSQIVNDFQKGDIAEGYSVSREKKESFPLTVTSAQKNPTAFYLCASSYAGEANYGYTFGSGTRLTVV.